One sample yielded the 10 T cell receptor beta chains listed below, sequenced in a study of T cell responses to AZD1222 COVID-19 vaccine. The table came from immunoSEQ multiplex PCR; TCRdb's copy has only in-frame clones and leaves some out. The profile shows about 96,000 clones, 89% of them singletons. The sequences come from peripheral blood, collected on day 0 of AZD1222 vaccination. The source is an adult in good health.

The V and J genes are TRBV11-1 and TRBJ2-1, with 13 bases aligning to TRBD2. CDR1 and CDR2 from the germline V gene are SGHAT and FQDESV (reference sequence). The V gene end was trimmed by 2 bases and the J gene end by 7 bases; junction bases not matched to a gene: 5. The CDR3 is 16 amino acids. The CDR3 nucleotides are TGTGCCAGCAGCTTAAGCGGACTAGCGGGGGTAAATGAGCAGTTCTTC. This translates into CASSLSGLAGVNEQFF.

V and J are TRBV30 and TRBJ2-7; the D gene is possibly TRBD1 (5 bases). Germline V gene lookup returns CDR1 GTSNPN and CDR2 SVGIG (reference sequence). This CDR3 comprises 13 residues. Trimming removed 4 bases from V and 2 bases from J, with 12 bases in between. Here the CDR3 reads CAWTWGLTYEQYF. CDR3 bases: TGTGCCTGGACTTGGGGCCTCACCTACGAGCAGTACTTC.

This clone came up once. The chain recombines TRBV10-3 with TRBJ1-5; possibly TRBD1 for D (6 bases). Germline lookup yields CDR1 ENHRY and CDR2 SYGVKD. V was shortened by 6 bases and J by 1 base, with 10 bases between the two germline ends. The CDR3 is 14 residues long. The CDR3 region is CAISRGQSNQPQHF. The CDR3 DNA follows: TGTGCCATCAGCCGTGGACAGAGCAATCAGCCCCAGCATTTT.

V usage is TRBV7-2 and J usage is TRBJ1-1; D is possibly TRBD1 (5 bases). The CDR3 is 13 residues long. V lost 5 bases, J lost 1 base, and 8 bases lay in between. Germline loops: CDR1 SGHTA, CDR2 FQGNSA. CDR3 sequence: CASSRQRNTEAFF. The CDR3 bases are TGTGCCAGCAGCCGACAGAGGAACACTGAAGCTTTCTTT.

This chain joins TRBV5-6 and TRBJ1-1; 7 nucleotides agree with TRBD1. Germline loops: CDR1 SGHDT, CDR2 YYEEEE. The trim removed 0 bases at V and 7 bases at J, leaving 6 bases unmatched. The CDR3 contains 14 residues. CDR3 protein: CASSLAGQLIEAFF. As DNA, the CDR3 is TGTGCCAGCAGCTTGGCGGGACAGCTTATTGAAGCTTTCTTT.

This clone was recorded a few times. The CDR3 DNA follows: TGTGCCTTTTGGACAGGGGTAAATTATGGCTACACCTTC. Amino acids: CAFWTGVNYGYTF. The chain combines TRBV30 with TRBJ1-2; 9 bases agree with TRBD1. CDR3 length: 13 residues. Germline V lookup: CDR1 GTSNPN, CDR2 SVGIG (reference sequence). The V segment lost 7 bases and the J segment 5 bases; nucleotides outside the gene matches: 8.

The V gene is TRBV11-3, the J gene TRBJ2-1; 11 bases line up with TRBD1. The germline V gene has CDR1 SGHNT and CDR2 YENEEA. This CDR3 is 15 amino acids long. Trimming at V came to 0 bases and at J to 7 bases, leaving 2 bases not matched to a gene. CDR3 residues: CASSLDGTGGNEQFF. CDR3 coding DNA: TGTGCCAGCAGCTTAGATGGGACAGGGGGAAATGAGCAGTTCTTC.

This clone was picked up a small number of times. This chain uses TRBV28 with TRBJ2-7; 7 bases line up with TRBD2. Germline V gene data show CDR1 as MDHEN and CDR2 as SYDVKM. CDR3 length equals 14 residues. V lost 6 bases to trimming and J lost 2 bases; unmatched junction nucleotides: 7. The CDR3: CASRGGTRTYEQYF. For the CDR3, the DNA is TGTGCCAGCAGGGGGGGGACGAGAACCTACGAGCAGTACTTC.

The J gene is TRBJ1-6, the V gene TRBV6-5; maybe TRBD1 (6 bases). The germline V gene has CDR1 MNHEY and CDR2 SVGAGI. The CDR3 has 11 amino acids. The V gene lost 1 base and the J gene lost 18 bases, with 10 bases spanning the gap. This CDR3 reads CASSYWGGAHF. The DNA of the CDR3 is TGTGCCAGCAGTTACTGGGGGGGCGCCCACTTT.

This chain links TRBV3-1 (or the pseudogene TRBV3-2) with TRBJ2-3; D gene uncertain. Trimming removed 3 bases from V and 4 bases from J, with 11 bases in between. Germline CDR1 is LGHDT and CDR2 is YNNKEL (reference sequence). The CDR3 length is 14 residues. CDR3 in amino acids: CASSHPANADTQYF. DNA of the CDR3: TGTGCCAGCAGCCACCCCGCCAACGCAGATACGCAGTATTTT.